The clone carrying this TCR beta chain was detected only once. Its antigen is currently unknown. This record belongs to a study of cytomegalovirus exposure and HLA in healthy donors. PCR primers comprised 60 Vbeta and 13 Jbeta primers. TCRdb's table, derived via immunoSEQ multiplex PCR, lists solely in-frame clones and lacks some. Of 90,000 or so clones detected, 70% to 85% appear once; the ten largest clones hold over 3%. CDR3 length equals 13 residues. Germline lookup yields CDR1 ENHRY and CDR2 SYGVKD. The V gene lost 8 bases and the J gene lost 5 bases, with 13 bases spanning the gap. General observations from the study: The sole available immune exposure information was CMV serostatus. According to a later analysis, most TCR beta chains associated with CMV appeared HLA-restricted.

This chain connects TRBV10-3 to TRBJ2-1; TRBD1 might be the D (6 bases). The sequence derives from a man in his forties or fifties in good health and CMV-seronegative. Sequencing used PBMCs. CDR3 sequence reads: CAISSRGDNEQFF. The DNA of the CDR3 is TGTGCCATCTCTAGCAGGGGCGACAATGAGCAGTTCTTC.